The rows below give T cell receptor beta chains drawn from one sample of a study of high-grade serous ovarian cancer treatment subgroups. The assay was immunoSEQ multiplex PCR, and TCRdb's table has in-frame clones only and misses some. The sample includes approximately 36,000 clones, 70% to 80% of them seen just once. The sequenced material came from tumor tissue. The receptors shown here come from a human donor with high-grade serous ovarian cancer. CDR3s include the opening cysteine and the closing phenylalanine or tryptophan. The D gene is left open where the match is weak. Clone size is stated in some rows and not others, as once, few, many or a class when expanded.

d_gene	v_gene	j_gene	abundance	CDR3aa	CDR3nt
TRBD2	TRBV9	TRBJ2-2	-	CASSELAGDTGELFF	TGTGCCAGCAGCGAACTAGCGGGAGACACCGGGGAGCTGTTTTTT
TRBD1	TRBV10-1	TRBJ2-7	-	CASKGDSSYEQYF	TGCGCCAGCAAAGGGGACAGCTCCTACGAGCAGTACTTC
-	TRBV19	TRBJ1-1	-	CASSIGRTNTEAFF	TGTGCCAGTAGTATCGGGAGAACGAACACTGAAGCTTTCTTT
-	TRBV7-3	TRBJ2-2	-	CASSLRAGNAGELFF	TGTGCCAGCAGCCTAAGGGCGGGAAACGCCGGGGAGCTGTTTTTT
-	TRBV6-6	TRBJ2-3	-	CASRTLGPTRTDTQYF	TGTGCCAGCAGGACCCTGGGGCCTACCCGCACAGATACGCAGTATTTT
-	TRBV28	TRBJ1-2	-	CASSLSFSAYGYTF	TGTGCCAGCAGTCTTTCTTTCTCGGCCTATGGCTACACCTTC
-	TRBV11-3	TRBJ2-7	once	CASSLSSEQYF	TGTGCCAGCAGCCTTAGCTCCGAGCAGTACTTC
-	TRBV30	TRBJ2-3	-	CAWSVLGLLGTDTQYF	TGTGCCTGGAGTGTACTTGGACTTCTCGGCACAGATACGCAGTATTTT
-	TRBV9	TRBJ2-1	-	CASSVEEGLGNEQFF	TGTGCCAGCAGCGTAGAGGAGGGACTTGGAAATGAGCAGTTCTTC
TRBD1	TRBV28	TRBJ1-1	-	CAARGPLNTEAFF	TGTGCCGCAAGGGGGCCATTGAACACTGAAGCTTTCTTT
-	TRBV5-1	TRBJ2-5	-	CASSLSTVQETQYF	TGCGCCAGCAGCTTGAGTACCGTGCAAGAGACCCAGTACTTC
-	TRBV7-8	TRBJ1-2	once	CASSFLQDYGYTF	TGTGCCAGCAGCTTTCTACAAGACTATGGCTACACCTTC
-	TRBV11-3	TRBJ1-2	once	CASSLRDTVYGYTF	TGTGCCAGCAGCTTACGAGACACGGTTTATGGCTACACCTTC